The T cell receptor (beta chain) under discussion was sequenced for a study of OX40 agonist ivuxolimab in advanced cancers. Notes on the study in general: Expanded peripheral T-cell antigen specificity went undetermined.

Drawing of blood for sampling happened at baseline, at cycle 4 day 1, and at cycle 7 day 1. CDR1 is GTSNPN, CDR2 SVGIG, per germline (reference sequence). V was trimmed by 3 bases and J by 5 bases, leaving 13 bases between them. There are 14 residues in the CDR3. Only in-frame clones appear in the TCRdb table, and some are missing; sequencing was by immunoSEQ multiplex PCR. The table includes about 87,000 clones, less than 90% detected once. Points on this clone: The target antigen is unknown.

The input for sequencing was CD4+ or CD8+ T cells sorted from blood, taken in a trial of the OX40 agonist ivuxolimab. This receptor was taken from an adult with an advanced solid tumor such as melanoma, head and neck, liver or kidney cancer. The chain couples TRBV30 to TRBJ1-4; tentative D call: TRBD1 (6 bases). Written as DNA, the CDR3 is TGTGCCTGGAGGTTGCCCGGGGGCAATGAAAAACTGTTTTTT. Translating it yields CAWRLPGGNEKLFF.